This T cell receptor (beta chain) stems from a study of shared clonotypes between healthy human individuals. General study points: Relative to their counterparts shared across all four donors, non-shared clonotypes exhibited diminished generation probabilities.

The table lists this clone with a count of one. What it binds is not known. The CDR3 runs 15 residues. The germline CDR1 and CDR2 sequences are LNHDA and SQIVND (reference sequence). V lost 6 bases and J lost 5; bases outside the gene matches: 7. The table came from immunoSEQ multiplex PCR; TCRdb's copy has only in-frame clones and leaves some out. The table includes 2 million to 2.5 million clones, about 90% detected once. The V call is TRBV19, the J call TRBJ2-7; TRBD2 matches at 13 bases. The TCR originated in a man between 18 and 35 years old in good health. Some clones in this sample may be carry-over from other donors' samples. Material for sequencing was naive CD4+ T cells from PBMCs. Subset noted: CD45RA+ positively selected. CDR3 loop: CASSVTSGRVDEQYF. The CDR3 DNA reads TGTGCCAGTAGCGTCACTAGCGGGAGGGTGGACGAGCAGTACTTC.